The 9 T cell receptor beta chains in this list originate from one sample, sequenced in a study of early T cells in non-severe SARS-CoV-2 infection. TCRdb re-called the 5' RACE reads through MiXCR, storing one row per CDR3 protein. The sample carries 20,000 to 30,000 distinct CDR3 sequences, around 4% recorded once. The sequencing input was whole blood. These receptors originate from an adult who was a healthcare worker with PCR-confirmed SARS-CoV-2 infection or an uninfected control (not recorded which).

This chain links TRBV19 with TRBJ2-1; possible D gene TRBD2, 5 bases. Per germline, CDR1 LNHDA and CDR2 SQIVND (reference sequence). With 6 bases removed from V and 8 bases from J, the gap between germline ends came to 20 bases. The CDR3 spans 15 residues. CDR3 in DNA: TGTGCCAGTAGCGCATCCGGACTCCTGTGGGATGAGCAGTTCTTC. The encoded protein is CASSASGLLWDEQFF.

J is TRBJ2-3 and V is TRBV7-6, with no clear D. The CDR3 extends over 14 amino acids. V was shortened by 0 bases and J by 4 bases, with 8 bases between the two germline ends. Germline V gene data show CDR1 as SGHVS and CDR2 as FNYEAQ. CDR3 in amino acids: CASSLAESPDTQYF. DNA of the CDR3: TGTGCCAGCAGCTTAGCGGAAAGCCCAGATACGCAGTATTTT.

The chain joins TRBV7-6 to TRBJ1-4; D is uncertain. Trimming cost V 5 bases and J 5 bases, with 9 bases left between them. The CDR3 is made up of 13 amino acids. CDR1 and CDR2 from the germline V gene are SGHVS and FNYEAQ. Here the CDR3 reads CASSPRGNEKLFF. The CDR3 DNA reads as TGTGCCAGCAGCCCCCGCGGAAATGAAAAACTGTTTTTT.

The V and J genes are TRBV18 and TRBJ1-5; possibly TRBD1 for D (6 bases). The CDR3 has 13 residues. CDR1 is KGHSH, CDR2 LQKENI, per germline. V was pared by 5 bases and J by 3 bases, with 8 bases between. The CDR3, as DNA: TGTGCCAGCTCAGGGGGCTTCAATCAGCCCCAGCATTTT. It translates to CASSGGFNQPQHF.

V is TRBV12-3 or TRBV12-4 and J is TRBJ2-7, with 11 bases identical to TRBD2. The trim removed 5 bases at V and 5 bases at J, leaving 8 bases unmatched. The CDR3 contains 15 residues. CDR3 DNA sequence: TGTGCCAGCAGTCGGTGGGGACTAGCGGACCACGAGCAGTACTTC. The encoded protein is CASSRWGLADHEQYF.

This clonotype was observed at least ten times. The V call is TRBV6-4, the J call TRBJ2-1, with 9 positions matching TRBD1. Unmatched junction bases numbered 18, after V lost 9 bases and J lost 0 bases. The CDR3 contains 19 residues. Germline CDR1 MRHNA, CDR2 SNTAGT. The CDR3 DNA is TGTGCCAGTCCAACGATGAACGAGGACAGGGGAAGCTCCTACAATGAGCAGTTCTTC. Protein product: CASPTMNEDRGSSYNEQFF.

There are many counts of this clonotype. The V and J genes are TRBV29-1 and TRBJ2-1; 7 bases are shared with TRBD2. There are 15 residues in the CDR3. Germline lookup yields CDR1 SQVTM and CDR2 ANQGSEA. J lost 1 base, V lost 0 bases, and 3 bases had no gene match. For the CDR3, the DNA is TGCAGCGTTGAAGATCGGGGGGATTCCTACAATGAGCAGTTCTTC. Protein sequence: CSVEDRGDSYNEQFF.

This clonotype was observed at least ten times. The rearrangement uses TRBV20-1 and TRBJ2-7; D unresolved. The CDR3 covers 11 residues. Germline assignment: CDR1 DFQATT and CDR2 SNEGSKA (reference sequence). V lost 6 bases and J lost 7, with 13 bases in between. DNA for the CDR3: TGCAGTGCCCAGCTCCCCGTGGAGCAGTACTTC. Translation: CSAQLPVEQYF.

Only a few counts were recorded for this clonotype. J is TRBJ2-3 and V is TRBV27, with D perhaps matching TRBD1 (6 bases). The CDR3 is made up of 14 amino acids. CDR1 and CDR2 (germline): MNHEY, SMNVEV (reference sequence). V lost 6 bases, J lost 2 bases, and 12 bases lay in between. The CDR3 protein is CASSLMGATDTQYF. As DNA, the CDR3 is TGTGCCAGCAGCCTGATGGGGGCCACAGATACGCAGTATTTT.